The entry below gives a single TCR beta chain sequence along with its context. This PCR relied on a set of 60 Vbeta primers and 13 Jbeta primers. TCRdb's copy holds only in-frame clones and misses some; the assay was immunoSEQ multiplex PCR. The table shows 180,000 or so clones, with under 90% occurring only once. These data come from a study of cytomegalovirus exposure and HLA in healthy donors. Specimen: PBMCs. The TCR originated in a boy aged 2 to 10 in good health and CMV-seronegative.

The CDR3 sequence: CASSGRGFAGELFF. The CDR3 bases are TGTGCCAGTAGTGGGAGGGGGTTTGCAGGGGAGCTGTTTTTT. The chain couples TRBV19 to TRBJ2-2; tentative D call: TRBD2 (7 bases). The length of the CDR3 is 14 residues. Trimming pared 5 bases from V and 8 bases from J, leaving 15 bases between. CDR1 is LNHDA and CDR2 is SQIVND in the germline V gene (reference sequence).